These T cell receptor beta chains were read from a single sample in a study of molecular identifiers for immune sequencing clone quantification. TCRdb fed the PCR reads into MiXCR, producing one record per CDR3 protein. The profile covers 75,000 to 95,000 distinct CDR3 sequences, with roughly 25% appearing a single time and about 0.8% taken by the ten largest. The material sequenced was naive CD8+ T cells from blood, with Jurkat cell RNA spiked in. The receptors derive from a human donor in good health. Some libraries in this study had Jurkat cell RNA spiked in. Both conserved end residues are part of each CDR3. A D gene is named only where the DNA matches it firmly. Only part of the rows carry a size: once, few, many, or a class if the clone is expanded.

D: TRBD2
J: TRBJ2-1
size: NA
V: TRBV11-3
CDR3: CASSSRLAGELHEQFF
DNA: TGTGCCAGCAGCTCACGACTAGCGGGAGAGCTTCATGAGCAGTTCTTC

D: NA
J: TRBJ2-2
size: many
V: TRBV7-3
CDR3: CASSPDSSNTGELFF
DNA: TGTGCCAGCAGCCCCGACAGCTCGAACACCGGGGAGCTGTTTTTT

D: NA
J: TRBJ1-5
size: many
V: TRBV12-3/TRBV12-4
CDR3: CASSFRAVGTNQPQHF
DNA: TGTGCCAGCAGTTTTCGTGCCGTGGGTACAAATCAGCCCCAGCATTTT

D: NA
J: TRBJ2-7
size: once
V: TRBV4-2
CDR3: CARRQGGEQYF
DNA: TGTGCCCGCCGCCAAGGTGGCGAGCAGTACTTC

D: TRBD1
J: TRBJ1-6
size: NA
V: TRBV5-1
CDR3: CASSLEAGGINSPLHF
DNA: TGCGCCAGCAGCTTGGAGGCAGGGGGCATTAATTCACCCCTCCACTTT

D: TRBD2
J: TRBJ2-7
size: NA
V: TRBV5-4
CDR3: CASSIGTNSYEQYF
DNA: TGTGCCAGCAGCATAGGGACTAACTCCTACGAGCAGTACTTC

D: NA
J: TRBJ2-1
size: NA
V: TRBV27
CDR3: CASRALGPNEQFF
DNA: TGTGCCAGCAGGGCCCTGGGACCCAATGAGCAGTTCTTC

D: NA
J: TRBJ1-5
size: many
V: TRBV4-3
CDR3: CASSQDLRGANQPQHF
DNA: TGCGCCAGCAGCCAAGATCTGAGGGGGGCCAATCAGCCCCAGCATTTT

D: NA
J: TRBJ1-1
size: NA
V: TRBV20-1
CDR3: CSARDTRGWTEAFF
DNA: TGCAGTGCTAGAGATACGCGGGGTTGGACTGAAGCTTTCTTT

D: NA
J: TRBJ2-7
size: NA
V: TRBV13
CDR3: CASSSTGSSYEQYF
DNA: TGTGCCAGCAGCTCGACTGGGAGCTCCTACGAGCAGTACTTC

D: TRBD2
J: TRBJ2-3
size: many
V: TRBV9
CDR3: CASSTSGAGGTDTQYF
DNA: TGTGCCAGCAGCACCTCGGGAGCGGGAGGCACAGATACGCAGTATTTT

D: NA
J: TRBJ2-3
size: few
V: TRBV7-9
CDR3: CASSPDAAPYRTDTQYF
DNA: TGTGCCAGCAGCCCTGACGCGGCTCCTTATCGCACAGATACGCAGTATTTT

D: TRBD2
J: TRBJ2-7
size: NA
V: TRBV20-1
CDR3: CSARGSREYYEQYF
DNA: TGCAGTGCTAGAGGATCGCGGGAGTACTACGAGCAGTACTTC

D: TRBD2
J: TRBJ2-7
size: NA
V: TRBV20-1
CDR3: CSARADRGAGASYEQYF
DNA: TGCAGTGCTAGAGCGGATAGGGGAGCGGGAGCCTCCTACGAGCAGTACTTC

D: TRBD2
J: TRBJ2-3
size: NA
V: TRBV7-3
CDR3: CASSSLAGGGGTQYF
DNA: TGTGCCAGCAGCTCGTTAGCGGGAGGGGGAGGTACGCAGTATTTT

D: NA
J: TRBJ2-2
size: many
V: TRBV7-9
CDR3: CASSQTSTGELFF
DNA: TGTGCCAGCAGCCAGACCTCCACCGGGGAGCTGTTTTTT

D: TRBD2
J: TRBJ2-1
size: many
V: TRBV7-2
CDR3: CASSLARGALLNEQFF
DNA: TGTGCCAGCAGCTTAGCGCGGGGGGCCTTGCTCAATGAGCAGTTCTTC

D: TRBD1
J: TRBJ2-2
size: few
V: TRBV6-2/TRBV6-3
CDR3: CASSYGGTADWWTGELFF
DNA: TGTGCCAGCAGTTATGGTGGGACAGCCGACTGGTGGACCGGGGAGCTGTTTTTT

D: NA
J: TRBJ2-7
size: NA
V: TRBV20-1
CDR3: CSASHPGTVASPGGEQYF
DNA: TGCAGTGCTAGTCACCCGGGGACAGTGGCCAGTCCGGGAGGGGAGCAGTACTTC

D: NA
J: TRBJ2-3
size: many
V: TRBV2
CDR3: CASSGQAGSTDTQYF
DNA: TGTGCCAGCAGTGGTCAAGCAGGAAGCACAGATACGCAGTATTTT

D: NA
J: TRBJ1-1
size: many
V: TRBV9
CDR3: CASSPGAGEAFF
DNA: TGTGCCAGCAGCCCCGGGGCAGGCGAAGCTTTCTTT

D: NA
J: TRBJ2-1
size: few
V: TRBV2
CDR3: CASSEGRGWNEQFF
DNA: TGTGCCAGCAGTGAAGGCAGGGGCTGGAATGAGCAGTTCTTC

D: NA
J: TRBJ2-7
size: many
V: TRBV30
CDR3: CAWTSLELYSYEQYF
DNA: TGTGCCTGGACCTCCCTCGAGCTATACTCCTACGAGCAGTACTTC

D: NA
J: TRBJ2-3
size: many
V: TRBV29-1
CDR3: CSVEFVEVVNTQYF
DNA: TGCAGCGTTGAGTTTGTCGAGGTCGTGAATACGCAGTATTTT

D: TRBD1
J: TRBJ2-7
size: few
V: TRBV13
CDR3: CASSSDRVMDEQYF
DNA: TGTGCCAGCAGCTCCGACAGGGTAATGGACGAGCAGTACTTC

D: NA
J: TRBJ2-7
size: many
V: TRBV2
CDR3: CASSAGLSSYEQYF
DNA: TGTGCCAGCAGTGCAGGGCTAAGCTCCTACGAGCAGTACTTC

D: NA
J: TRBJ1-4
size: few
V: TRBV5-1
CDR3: CASKIQGWENEKLFF
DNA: TGCGCCAGCAAAATTCAGGGCTGGGAGAATGAAAAACTGTTTTTT

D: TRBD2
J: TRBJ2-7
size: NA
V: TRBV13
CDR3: CASSSYLGTSGNTYEQYF
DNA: TGTGCCAGCAGCTCTTACCTCGGGACTAGTGGGAACACCTACGAGCAGTACTTC

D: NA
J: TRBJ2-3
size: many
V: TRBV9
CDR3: CASSVGRETDTQYF
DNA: TGTGCCAGCAGCGTAGGGCGAGAAACAGATACGCAGTATTTT